Listed below are T cell receptor beta chains from one sample, sequenced in a study of T cell responses to AZD1222 COVID-19 vaccine. Data came from immunoSEQ multiplex PCR; TCRdb stores just in-frame clones and leaves some out. The data contain about 170,000 clones, approximately 88% of them singletons. The sample here was peripheral blood, taken on day 0 of AZD1222 vaccination. The source of these receptors is an adult in good health. Each CDR3 is given with its conserved first and last residue. Fields, in order: clone size, D gene, J gene, V gene, CDR3 DNA, CDR3 protein. The D gene is left open where the match is weak. Size is omitted from some rows. Given values are once, few, many or a class for expanded clones.

NA NA TRBJ1-1 TRBV6-6 TGTGCCACCATCCCCCGGGGTACTAGTGCTGAAGCTTTCTTT CATIPRGTSAEAFF
NA NA TRBJ1-2 TRBV10-3 TGTGCCATCAGGGACAGATCTAACTATGGCTACACCTTC CAIRDRSNYGYTF
NA NA TRBJ1-4 TRBV6-5 TGTGCCAGCAGTTACCTGGCCGCAACTAATGAAAAACTGTTTTTT CASSYLAATNEKLFF
NA TRBD2 TRBJ2-1 TRBV10-1 TGCGCCAGCAGTGCGGGGCTAGCGGGGGGGATGAATGAGCAGTTCTTC CASSAGLAGGMNEQFF
NA TRBD1 TRBJ2-5 TRBV7-9 TGTGCCAGCAGCTCCCGACAGGGGATAGGAGAGACCCAGTACTTC CASSSRQGIGETQYF
NA NA TRBJ2-6 TRBV7-2 TGTGCCAGCAGCTTAAGACAGGCTAACTCTGGGGCCAACGTCCTGACTTTC CASSLRQANSGANVLTF
few NA TRBJ1-2 TRBV27 TGTGCCAGCAGTTTGGACGGCGCTGGGTATGGCTACACCTTC CASSLDGAGYGYTF
once NA TRBJ1-1 TRBV19 TGTGCCAGTAGTATGGGCAGGTTGGGCACTGAAGCTTTCTTT CASSMGRLGTEAFF
NA TRBD1 TRBJ2-2 TRBV5-4 TGTGCCAGCAGCTCCGTCGGAGGGGGACAGGGCGAGACCGGGGAGCTGTTTTTT CASSSVGGGQGETGELFF
NA NA TRBJ1-2 TRBV5-1 TGCGCCAGCAGCTTGGGATGGTCGGGAGGCTACACCTTC CASSLGWSGGYTF
once NA TRBJ2-2 TRBV25-1 TGTGCCAGCAGTGAATATAAGGGGGACACCGGGGAGCTGTTTTTT CASSEYKGDTGELFF
few TRBD1 TRBJ1-1 TRBV7-6 TGTGCCAGCACCAACGAGCCGGGACAGTTCAATGAAGCTTTCTTT CASTNEPGQFNEAFF
NA TRBD1 TRBJ1-1 TRBV28 TGTGCCAGCAGTTCACAGGGGGGGTTCACTGAAGCTTTCTTT CASSSQGGFTEAFF
NA NA TRBJ1-6 TRBV6-5 TGTGCCGGGGACGGCCGGGGGAGAAATAATTCACCCCTCCACTTT CAGDGRGRNNSPLHF
NA NA TRBJ1-1 TRBV7-8 TGTGCCAGCAGCCCACAAAGGTTCGACCCAAACACACAAAGGGGGTCCACTGAAGCTTTCTTT CASSPQRFDPNTQRGSTEAFF
NA NA TRBJ1-5 TRBV7-2 TGTGCCAGCAGCTTAGGGAGAGAACAGCCCCAGCATTTT CASSLGREQPQHF
NA NA TRBJ1-5 TRBV2 TGTGCCAGCAGTGCTTCATTCAGGGGGCCCCAGCATTTT CASSASFRGPQHF
NA NA TRBJ1-4 TRBV5-4 TGTGCCAGCAGCCCCGCGGGTAGTGAAAAACTGTTTTTT CASSPAGSEKLFF
NA TRBD1 TRBJ2-3 TRBV18 TGTGCCAGCTCACCACGGACAGGGGCTCTTCGGGCTACGCAGTATTTT CASSPRTGALRATQYF
NA NA TRBJ1-2 TRBV7-2 TGTGCCAGCAGCTTAGAATCTGCAGGGAACTATGGCTACACCTTC CASSLESAGNYGYTF
NA NA TRBJ2-2 TRBV21-1 TGTGCCAGCAGCAAAAATAGCGGGGGGCACCAAAACACCGGGGAGCTGTTTTTT CASSKNSGGHQNTGELFF
NA NA TRBJ1-5 TRBV28 TGTGCCAGCAGAGGTCACGGGATATATAGCAATCAGCCCCAGCATTTT CASRGHGIYSNQPQHF
NA TRBD1 TRBJ2-1 TRBV12-5 TGTGCTAGTGGTTTGGTAAAGGGACAGCACAATGAGCAGTTCTTC CASGLVKGQHNEQFF
NA TRBD1 TRBJ1-4 TRBV19 TGTGCCAGTAGTGCACAGGGGGGAAAACTGTTTTTT CASSAQGGKLFF
NA NA TRBJ1-2 TRBV14 TGTGCCAGCAGCCAAGACACGCACATTGACGGCTACACCTTC CASSQDTHIDGYTF
NA NA TRBJ1-1 TRBV13 TGTGCCAGCAGCTCCCGACAGATGAACACTGAAGCTTTCTTT CASSSRQMNTEAFF
few TRBD2 TRBJ2-7 TRBV7-6 TGTGCCAGCAGCCGTAGACTAGCGGGAGGGGTAATCATCTCCTACGAGCAGTACTTC CASSRRLAGGVIISYEQYF
NA TRBD1 TRBJ1-6 TRBV5-1 TGCGCCAGCAGCATGACAGGGAATAATTCACCCCTCCACTTT CASSMTGNNSPLHF
NA TRBD1 TRBJ1-1 TRBV19 TGTGCCAGTAGTTCGACAGGGAGAACTGAAGCTTTCTTT CASSSTGRTEAFF
NA TRBD1 TRBJ1-5 TRBV30 TGTGCCTGGTGTGGACAGGGCGGCAATCAGCCCCAGCATTTT CAWCGQGGNQPQHF
few NA TRBJ1-5 TRBV19 TGTGCCAGTAGTATATTCGCGGGAAGAAGTAGCAATCAGCCCCAGCATTTT CASSIFAGRSSNQPQHF
NA NA TRBJ1-6 TRBV15 TGTGCCACCAGCAGGGGGCAGACCGATTCACCCCTCCACTTT CATSRGQTDSPLHF
NA NA TRBJ2-2 TRBV28 TGTGCCAGCAGTTTTGGAAGTTTGAGGACCGGGGAGCTGTTTTTT CASSFGSLRTGELFF
NA TRBD1 TRBJ2-3 TRBV18 TGTGCCAGCTCACCTCGGACAGGGGGGACAGATACGCAGTATTTT CASSPRTGGTDTQYF
NA NA TRBJ2-4 TRBV29-1 TGCAGCGTTGCACATGGGAACATTCAGTACTTC CSVAHGNIQYF
NA NA TRBJ2-1 TRBV2 TGTGCCAGCAGATGGGAATACAATGAGCAGTTCTTC CASRWEYNEQFF
NA TRBD1 TRBJ1-2 TRBV9 TGTGCCAGCAGCGGAGGGAATCTGGGACAGACGGGCTACACCTTC CASSGGNLGQTGYTF
NA NA TRBJ2-2 TRBV9 TGTGCCAGCAGCGAGGGGCATAAGATGAACACCGGGGAGCTGTTTTTT CASSEGHKMNTGELFF
once NA TRBJ1-6 TRBV28 TGTGCCAGCAGTTTTTTGCAGGGTCATAATTCACCCCTCCACTTT CASSFLQGHNSPLHF
NA TRBD1 TRBJ2-2 TRBV5-1 TGCGCCAGCAGCTTGATTTGGGACAGGGACGGCCCCGGGGAGCTGTTTTTT CASSLIWDRDGPGELFF
NA TRBD1 TRBJ1-5 TRBV6-5 TGTGCCAGCAAATCGGGACAGGGGTATCAGCCCCAGCATTTT CASKSGQGYQPQHF